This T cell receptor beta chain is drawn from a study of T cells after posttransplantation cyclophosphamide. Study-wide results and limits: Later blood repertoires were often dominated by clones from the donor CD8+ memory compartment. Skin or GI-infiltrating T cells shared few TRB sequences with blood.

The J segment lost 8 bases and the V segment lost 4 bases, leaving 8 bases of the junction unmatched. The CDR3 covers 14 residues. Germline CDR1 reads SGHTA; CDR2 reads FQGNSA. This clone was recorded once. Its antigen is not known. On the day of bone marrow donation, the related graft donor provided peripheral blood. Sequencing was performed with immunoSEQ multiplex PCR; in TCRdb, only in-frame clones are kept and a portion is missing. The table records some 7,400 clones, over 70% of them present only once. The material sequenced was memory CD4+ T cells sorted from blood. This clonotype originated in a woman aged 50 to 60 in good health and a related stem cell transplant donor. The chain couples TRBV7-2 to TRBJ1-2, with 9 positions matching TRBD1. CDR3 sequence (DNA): TGTGCCAGCAGCTCCGGGACAGGGCTCTTCGGCTACACCTTC. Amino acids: CASSSGTGLFGYTF.